Presented here are 3 T cell receptor beta chains from one specimen sequenced in a study of blood T cell repertoires in COVID-19. Profiled with immunoSEQ multiplex PCR; TCRdb holds only in-frame clones, not every one. The sample lists around 250,000 clones, roughly nine tenths occurring once. The material sequenced was peripheral blood. These receptors were taken from a man younger than 35 with active or convalescent COVID-19.

CDR3 sequence reads: CASAKSGTVNNEQFF. The CDR3 nucleotides are TGCGCCAGCGCAAAGTCCGGGACAGTTAACAATGAGCAGTTCTTC. The chain links TRBV5-1 to TRBJ2-1; 7 bases match TRBD1. J was trimmed by 5 bases and V by 7 bases; bases with no gene match: 12. CDR3 length: 15 amino acids. CDR1 is SGHRS and CDR2 is YFSETQ in the germline V gene.

V and J are TRBV30 and TRBJ1-4; D gene unclear. CDR1 and CDR2 (germline): GTSNPN, SVGIG (reference sequence). The CDR3 length is 13 residues. V lost 3 bases and J lost 10, with 15 bases in between. The CDR3 DNA reads TGTGCCTGGAGAGCAGGCCCCGCCGGAAAACTGTTTTTT. Amino acids: CAWRAGPAGKLFF.

The V call is TRBV30, the J call TRBJ2-1, with TRBD1 as a possible D gene (5 bases). CDR3 length: 12 residues. V was pared by 2 bases and J by 8 bases, with 10 bases between. Germline CDR1 reads GTSNPN; CDR2 reads SVGIG (reference sequence). The CDR3 loop is CAWSITGYEQFF. DNA for the CDR3: TGTGCCTGGAGTATAACAGGCTATGAGCAGTTCTTC.